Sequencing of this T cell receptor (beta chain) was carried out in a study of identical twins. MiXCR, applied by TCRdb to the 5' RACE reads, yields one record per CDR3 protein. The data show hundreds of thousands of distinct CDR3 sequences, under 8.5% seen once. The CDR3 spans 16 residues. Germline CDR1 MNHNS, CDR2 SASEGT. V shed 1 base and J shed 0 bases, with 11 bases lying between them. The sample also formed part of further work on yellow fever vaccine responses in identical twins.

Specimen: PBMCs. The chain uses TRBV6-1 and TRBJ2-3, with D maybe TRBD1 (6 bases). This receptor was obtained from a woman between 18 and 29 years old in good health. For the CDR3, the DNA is TGTGCCAGCAGTGAAGAGGGGGACGTGAGCACAGATACGCAGTATTTT. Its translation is CASSEEGDVSTDTQYF.